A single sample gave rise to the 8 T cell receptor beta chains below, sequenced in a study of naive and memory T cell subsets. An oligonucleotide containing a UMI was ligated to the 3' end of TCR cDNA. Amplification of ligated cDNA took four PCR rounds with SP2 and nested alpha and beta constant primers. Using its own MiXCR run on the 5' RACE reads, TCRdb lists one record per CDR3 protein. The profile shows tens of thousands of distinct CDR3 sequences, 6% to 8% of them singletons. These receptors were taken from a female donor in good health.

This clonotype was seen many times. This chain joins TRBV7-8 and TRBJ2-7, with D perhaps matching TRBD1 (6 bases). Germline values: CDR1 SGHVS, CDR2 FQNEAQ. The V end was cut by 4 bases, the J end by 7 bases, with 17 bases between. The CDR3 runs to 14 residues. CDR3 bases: TGTGCCAGCAGCTCCCGACAGGTCGGCTTGGAGCAGTACTTC. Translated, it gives CASSSRQVGLEQYF. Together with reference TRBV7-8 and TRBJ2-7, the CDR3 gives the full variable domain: GAGVSQSPRYKVAKRGQDVALRCDPISGHVSLFWYQQALGQGPEFLTYFQNEAQLDKSGLPSDRFFAERPEGSVSTLKIQRTQQEDSAVYLCASSSRQVGLEQYFGPGTRLTVT.

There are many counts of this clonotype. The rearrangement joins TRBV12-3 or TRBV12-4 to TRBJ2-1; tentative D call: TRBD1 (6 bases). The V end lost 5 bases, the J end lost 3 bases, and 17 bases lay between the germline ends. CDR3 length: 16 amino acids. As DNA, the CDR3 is TGTGCCAGCAGTGGGGGTCTCGGACAGATCTACAATGAGCAGTTCTTC. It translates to CASSGGLGQIYNEQFF.

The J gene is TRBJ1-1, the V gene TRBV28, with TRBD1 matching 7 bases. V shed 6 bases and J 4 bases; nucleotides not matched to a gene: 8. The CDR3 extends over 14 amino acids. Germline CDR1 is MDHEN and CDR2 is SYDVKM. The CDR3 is CASRTSYRGTEAFF. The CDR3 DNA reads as TGTGCCAGCAGGACAAGCTACAGGGGCACTGAAGCTTTCTTT.

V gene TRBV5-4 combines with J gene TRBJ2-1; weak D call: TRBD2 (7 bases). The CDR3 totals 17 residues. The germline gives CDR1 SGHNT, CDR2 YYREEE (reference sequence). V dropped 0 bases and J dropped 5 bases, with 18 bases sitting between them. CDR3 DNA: TGTGCCAGCAGCTTGGCCGTGGGGGGGCCGGGAGACAATGAGCAGTTCTTC. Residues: CASSLAVGGPGDNEQFF.

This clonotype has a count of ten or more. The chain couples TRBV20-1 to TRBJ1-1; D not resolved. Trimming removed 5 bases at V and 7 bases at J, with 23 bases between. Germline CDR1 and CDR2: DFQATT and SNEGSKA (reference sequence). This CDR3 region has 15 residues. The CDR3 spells CSAPGVRGGRDEAFF. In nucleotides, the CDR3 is TGCAGTGCTCCCGGGGTCCGGGGAGGGCGTGATGAAGCTTTCTTT.

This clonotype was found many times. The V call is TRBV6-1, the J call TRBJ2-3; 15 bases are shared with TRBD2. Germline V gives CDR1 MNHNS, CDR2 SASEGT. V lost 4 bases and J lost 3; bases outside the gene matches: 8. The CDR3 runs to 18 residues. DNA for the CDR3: TGTGCCAGCAGTGGGACTAGCGGGGGGGCAAGAAGGACAGATACGCAGTATTTT. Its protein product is CASSGTSGGARRTDTQYF.

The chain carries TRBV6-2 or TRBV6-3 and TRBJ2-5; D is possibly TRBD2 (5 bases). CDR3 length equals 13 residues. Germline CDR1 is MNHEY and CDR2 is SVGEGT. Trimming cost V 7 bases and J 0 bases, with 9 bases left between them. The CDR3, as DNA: TGTGCCAGCAACCACGGGAACCAAGAGACCCAGTACTTC. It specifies CASNHGNQETQYF.

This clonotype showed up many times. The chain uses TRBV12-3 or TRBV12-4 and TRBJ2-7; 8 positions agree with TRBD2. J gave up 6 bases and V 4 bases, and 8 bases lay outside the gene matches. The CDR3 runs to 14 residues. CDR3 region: CASSYRSRGGEQYF. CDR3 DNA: TGTGCCAGCAGTTACAGGTCCCGGGGGGGCGAGCAGTACTTC.